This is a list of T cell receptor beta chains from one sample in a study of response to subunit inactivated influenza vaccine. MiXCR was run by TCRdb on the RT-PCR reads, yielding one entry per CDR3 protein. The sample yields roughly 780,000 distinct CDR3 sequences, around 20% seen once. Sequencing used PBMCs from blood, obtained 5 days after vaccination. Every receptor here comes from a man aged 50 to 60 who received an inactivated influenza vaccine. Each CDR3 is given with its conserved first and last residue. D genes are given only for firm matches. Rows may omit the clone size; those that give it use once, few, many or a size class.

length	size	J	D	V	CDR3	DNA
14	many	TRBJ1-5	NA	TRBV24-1	CATSDSDSDQPQHF	TGTGCCACCAGTGATTCCGACAGCGATCAGCCCCAGCATTTT
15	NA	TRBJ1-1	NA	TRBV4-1	CASSQQRGVNTEAFF	TGCGCCAGCAGCCAACAAAGGGGCGTGAACACTGAAGCTTTCTTT
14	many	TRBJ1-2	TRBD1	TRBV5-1	CASRPSGTGYGYTF	TGCGCCAGCAGACCTTCCGGGACAGGATATGGCTACACCTTC
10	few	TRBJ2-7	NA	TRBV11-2	CASGKYEQYF	TGTGCCAGCGGGAAATACGAGCAGTACTTC
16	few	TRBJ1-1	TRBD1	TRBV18	CASSPPSGGKGTEAFF	TGTGCCAGCTCACCACCGTCAGGGGGTAAGGGCACTGAAGCTTTCTTT
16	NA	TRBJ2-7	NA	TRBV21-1	CASLPGGRTGEYEQYF	TGTGCCAGCCTACCGGGGGGAAGAACAGGGGAATACGAGCAGTACTTC
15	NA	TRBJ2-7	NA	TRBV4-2	CASSQALGAGPEQYF	TGTGCCAGCAGCCAAGCCCTCGGGGCGGGACCCGAGCAGTACTTC
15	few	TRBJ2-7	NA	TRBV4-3	CASSQDGTNPREQYF	TGCGCCAGCAGCCAAGACGGGACAAATCCCCGGGAGCAGTACTTC
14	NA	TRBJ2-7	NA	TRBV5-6	CASSPGIPSYEQYF	TGTGCCAGCAGCCCTGGCATACCCTCCTACGAGCAGTACTTC
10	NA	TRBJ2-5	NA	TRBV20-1	CSAGPRTQYF	TGCAGTGCGGGCCCTCGGACCCAGTACTTC
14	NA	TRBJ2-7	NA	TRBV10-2	CASSESKWAYEQYF	TGCGCCAGCAGTGAGTCGAAGTGGGCCTACGAGCAGTACTTC